These 18 T cell receptor beta chains share one sample of origin, sequenced in a study of T cells in Graves' hyperthyroidism and ophthalmopathy. The investigators amplified TCR beta CDR3 regions from RNA transcripts. HTBI primers drove first-round RT-PCR of the TCR CDR3. TCRdb re-called the multiplex PCR reads with MiXCR, one entry per CDR3 protein. Counted here are 500,000 to 650,000 distinct CDR3 sequences, about 14% occurring once; the ten biggest clones make up around 12%. Specimen: blood. The source of these receptors is a woman aged 50 to 60 with Graves' ophthalmopathy.

This clonotype appeared many times. The V gene is TRBV4-1, the J gene TRBJ2-5, with D maybe TRBD1 (6 bases). V lost 0 bases to trimming and J lost 1 base, with 12 bases between them. From germline, CDR1 is MGHRA and CDR2 YSYEKL. The CDR3 contains 16 residues. CDR3 sequence (DNA): TGCGCCAGCAGCCAAGATCTCGGCAGGGGCCAAGAGACCCAGTACTTC. Translation: CASSQDLGRGQETQYF.

This clonotype was detected many times. This chain's CDR3 is CSVAAGLNEQFF. The CDR3, as DNA: TGCAGCGTTGCTGCAGGGTTAAATGAGCAGTTCTTC. The chain couples TRBV29-1 to TRBJ2-1, with D possibly matching TRBD1 (5 bases). The V gene lost 4 bases and the J gene lost 7 bases, with 11 bases spanning the gap. Germline V gives CDR1 SQVTM, CDR2 ANQGSEA. CDR3 length: 12 residues.

The sample holds many counts of this clonotype. This chain uses TRBV6-1 with TRBJ2-5; TRBD1 aligns across 9 bases. V lost 4 bases to trimming and J lost 5 bases; unmatched junction nucleotides: 8. CDR1 and CDR2 from the germline V gene are MNHNS and SASEGT. CDR3 size: 15 residues. CDR3 sequence reads: CASSAGQGRRETQYF. CDR3 DNA: TGTGCCAGCAGTGCCGGACAGGGGCGCAGGGAGACCCAGTACTTC.

This clonotype was detected many times. V gene TRBV24-1 combines with J gene TRBJ2-5; D possibly corresponds to TRBD1 (6 bases). The germline V and J ends were trimmed by 0 bases and 0 bases, with 22 bases remaining between them. The CDR3 runs 20 residues. CDR1 is KGHDR and CDR2 is SFDVKD in the germline V gene. The CDR3 nucleotides are TGTGCCACCAGTGATTTGGACCCCTCAGGGGCGGATTCGTACCAAGAGACCCAGTACTTC. It translates to CATSDLDPSGADSYQETQYF.

This clonotype was observed at least ten times. The chain recombines TRBV12-3 or TRBV12-4 with TRBJ1-2; TRBD1 might be the D (5 bases). Trimming cost V 6 bases and J 8 bases, with 16 bases left between them. This CDR3 is 13 amino acids long. CDR3 loop: CASSPTVGGGYTF. The CDR3 bases are TGTGCCAGCAGCCCGACAGTTGGGGGAGGCTACACCTTC.

This clonotype was observed at least ten times. The chain carries TRBV5-1 and TRBJ1-1; D may be TRBD1 (6 bases). V was pared by 3 bases and J by 0 bases, with 27 bases between. From germline, CDR1 is SGHRS and CDR2 YFSETQ. The CDR3 totals 20 residues. The CDR3 nucleotides are TGCGCCAGCAGCTCCGAAGGCAACCGCGGGACACAAAGTCTGAACACTGAAGCTTTCTTT. Translated: CASSSEGNRGTQSLNTEAFF. Full variable domain (remainder filled in from reference TRBV5-1 and TRBJ1-1): KAGVTQTPRYLIKTRGQQVTLSCSPISGHRSVSWYQQTPGQGLQFLFEYFSETQRNKGNFPGRFSGRQFSNSRSEMNVSTLELGDSALYLCASSSEGNRGTQSLNTEAFFGQGTRLTVV.

This clonotype was recorded at least ten times. The V and J genes are TRBV3-1 and TRBJ1-1, with D perhaps matching TRBD1 (5 bases). Trimming removed 8 bases at V and 1 base at J, with 11 bases between. CDR3 length equals 13 residues. Germline V gene lookup returns CDR1 LGHDT and CDR2 YNNKEL (reference sequence). The CDR3 DNA follows: TGTGCCAGCGGCAAGACAGAGAACACTGAAGCTTTCTTT. Residues: CASGKTENTEAFF.

This clonotype was picked up many times. The J gene is TRBJ2-2, the V gene TRBV18; D might be TRBD2 (5 bases). CDR3 length: 14 residues. Trimming took 5 bases from V and 4 from J, leaving 11 bases between them. From germline, CDR1 is KGHSH and CDR2 LQKENI. DNA of the CDR3: TGTGCCAGCTCAGCCCGGGATACCACCGGGGAGCTGTTTTTT. This encodes CASSARDTTGELFF.

This clonotype was observed at least ten times. The rearrangement joins TRBV7-3 to TRBJ2-7; 7 positions agree with TRBD2. V was pared by 5 bases and J by 2 bases, with 6 bases of the junction left unmatched. This CDR3 is 14 amino acids long. The germline V gene has CDR1 SGHTA and CDR2 FQGTGA. CDR3 amino acids: CASSGGDSPYEQYF. CDR3 DNA: TGTGCCAGCAGCGGGGGGGACTCCCCCTACGAGCAGTACTTC. The full variable domain, in which reference TRBV7-3 and TRBJ2-7 provide the parts outside the CDR3, is GAGVSQTPSNKVTEKGKYVELRCDPISGHTALYWYRQSLGQGPEFLIYFQGTGAADDSGLPNDRFFAVRPEGSVSTLKIQRTERGDSAVYLCASSGGDSPYEQYFGPGTRLTVT.

This clonotype has at least ten counts. The J gene is TRBJ1-1, the V gene TRBV7-9; D is unclear. Trimming took 8 bases from V and 4 from J, leaving 8 bases between them. Germline V gene sequence: CDR1 SEHNR, CDR2 FQNEAQ (reference sequence). There are 11 residues in the CDR3. The CDR3 bases are TGTGCCAGCGGGATGGGCACTGAAGCTTTCTTT. Protein product: CASGMGTEAFF.

This clonotype was picked up many times. V and J are TRBV4-2 and TRBJ2-7; 7 positions match TRBD2. Germline V gives CDR1 LGHNA, CDR2 YNFKEQ. V shed 1 base, J shed 3 bases, and the junction held 9 bases outside the gene matches. The CDR3 runs 16 residues. The CDR3 coding sequence is TGTGCCAGCAGCCAAGTCTCACTAGCGCCTCACTACGAGCAGTACTTC. This codes for CASSQVSLAPHYEQYF.

This rearrangement joins TRBV27 to TRBJ2-3; 8 bases match TRBD2. Per the germline V gene, CDR1 is MNHEY and CDR2 is SMNVEV (reference sequence). The CDR3 runs to 18 residues. The V gene end was trimmed by 0 bases and the J gene end by 1 base; junction bases not matched to a gene: 9. The CDR3 coding sequence is TGTGCCAGCAGTTTATCCCGGGGGGGGGGGAGGGGCACAGATACGCAGTATTTT. It is translated as CASSLSRGGGRGTDTQYF.

This clonotype was detected many times. This sequence joins TRBV7-9 and TRBJ2-5, with D possibly being TRBD1 (5 bases). CDR1 is SEHNR, CDR2 FQNEAQ, per germline (reference sequence). The V and J ends lost 11 bases and 8 bases respectively, with 21 bases between them. This CDR3 has 13 residues. Written as DNA, the CDR3 is TGTGCCGCCGCAAAGGACACCCAAGGAACCCAGTACTTC. Amino acids: CAAAKDTQGTQYF.

This clonotype was found once. A read error may explain this, as a much larger clone is one base away. DNA for the CDR3: TGTGCCACCAGTGAGTCAGGGTTGACTGAAGCTCTCTTT. This translates into CATSESGLTEALF. The chain carries TRBV24-1 and TRBJ1-1; D may be TRBD1 (5 bases). The CDR3 is 13 amino acids. In germline, CDR1 is KGHDR, CDR2 SFDVKD.

The table lists this clonotype with many counts. The genes are TRBV6-5 and TRBJ2-3; no clear D. CDR1 is MNHEY, CDR2 SVGAGI, per germline. V lost 2 bases to trimming and J lost 0 bases, with 3 bases between them. CDR3 length: 13 amino acids. The CDR3 DNA sequence: TGTGCCAGCAGTTACCCGAGCACAGATACGCAGTATTTT. The encoded protein is CASSYPSTDTQYF.

This clonotype appeared many times. The chain joins TRBV28 to TRBJ2-7, with a tentative D call TRBD1 (6 bases). Germline V lookup: CDR1 MDHEN, CDR2 SYDVKM. This CDR3 comprises 14 residues. V shed 6 bases and J shed 3 bases, with 15 bases lying between them. CDR3 nucleotide sequence: TGTGCCAGCAGACAGGGTTTTGGGGACTACGAGCAGTACTTC. This gives the protein CASRQGFGDYEQYF. Full variable domain (rest looked up from reference TRBV28 and TRBJ2-7): DVKVTQSSRYLVKRTGEKVFLECVQDMDHENMFWYRQDPGLGLRLIYFSYDVKMKEKGDIPEGYSVSREKKERFSLILESASTNQTSMYLCASRQGFGDYEQYFGPGTRLTVT.

This clonotype was seen many times. This chain joins TRBV6-5 and TRBJ2-3, with no clear D. CDR3 length equals 13 residues. Trimming took 2 bases from V and 1 from J, leaving 4 bases between them. Germline V gives CDR1 MNHEY, CDR2 SVGAGI. For the CDR3, the DNA is TGTGCCAGCAGTTACCCAGGCACAGATACGCAGTATTTT. This sequence encodes CASSYPGTDTQYF.

V usage is TRBV19 and J usage is TRBJ2-1, with D perhaps TRBD1 (6 bases). Germline CDR1 LNHDA, CDR2 SQIVND (reference sequence). Trimming stripped 7 bases from V and 2 bases from J, with 9 bases between. This CDR3 is built from 13 residues. For the CDR3, the DNA is TGTGCCAGTAAAAACAGGGCCTACAATGAGCAGTTCTTC. Translated: CASKNRAYNEQFF.